This T cell receptor (beta chain) was sequenced in a study of T-cell reconstitution after alpha-beta-depleted transplantation in children (TCRdb year 2016). Regarding the complete study: The study quantitatively tracked T-cell immune reconstitution after TCRalphabeta/CD19-depleted allogeneic hematopoietic cell transplantation in children using TCR repertoire profiling.

Library preparation used PCR. Sequencer: Illumina HiSeq 2500. Molecular barcoding was employed in the preparation of TCR libraries, with unique molecular identifiers being used to normalize TCRbeta repertoire quantification. The public reads were quality trimmed at Q25 with fastp and then assembled into clones with MiXCR by TCRdb, keeping productive beta chains. Each CDR3 protein appears once, grouped with its most common genes and DNA. The sample table holds around 500,000 distinct CDR3 sequences, of which under 15% were seen once. The biggest ten clones account for around 6% of the sample. After removal of 2 bases from V and 8 bases from J, the junction retains 3 bases not matched to a gene. From cysteine to phenylalanine, the CDR3 is 13 amino acids long. Solely the CDR3 DNA is kept, with 39 bases framed from the first base. CDR1 and CDR2 were assigned from the germline V gene as MNHEY and SVGAGI.

On this clonotype itself: Its antigen is unknown. Base qualities are not provided; no much larger clone lies one nucleotide away.

The chain joins TRBV6-5 to TRBJ2-3, with 8 junctional bases fitting TRBD2. The material was PBMCs from the stem cell graft donor, obtained from the stem cell graft. The origin of this receptor is a human donor who donated a stem cell graft to a child with combined immunodeficiency. The CDR3 amino acid sequence is: CASSYGLASTQYF. The nucleotide sequence reads as follows: TGTGCCAGCAGTTACGGACTAGCAAGTACGCAGTATTTT.